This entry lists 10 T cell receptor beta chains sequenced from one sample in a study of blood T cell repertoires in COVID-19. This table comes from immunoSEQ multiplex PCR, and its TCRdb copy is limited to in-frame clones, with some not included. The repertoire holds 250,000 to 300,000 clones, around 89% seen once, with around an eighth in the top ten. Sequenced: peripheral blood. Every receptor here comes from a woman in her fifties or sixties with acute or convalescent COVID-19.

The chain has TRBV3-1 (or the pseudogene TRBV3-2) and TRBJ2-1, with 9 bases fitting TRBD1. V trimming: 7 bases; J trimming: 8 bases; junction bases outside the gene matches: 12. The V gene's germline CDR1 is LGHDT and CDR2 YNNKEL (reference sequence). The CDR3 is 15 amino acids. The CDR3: CASNSGTGLGYEQFF. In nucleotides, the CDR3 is TGTGCCAGCAATTCCGGGACAGGGCTTGGATATGAGCAGTTCTTC.

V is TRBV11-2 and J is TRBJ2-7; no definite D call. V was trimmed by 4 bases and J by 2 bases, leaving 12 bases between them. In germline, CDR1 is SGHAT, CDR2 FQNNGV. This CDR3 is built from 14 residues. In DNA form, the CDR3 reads TGTGCCAGCAGCTCCCTCCGATACACCTACGAGCAGTACTTC. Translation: CASSSLRYTYEQYF.

The CDR3 reads CAILLSVRKNTDTQYF. In DNA form, the CDR3 reads TGTGCCATCCTCCTTTCGGTAAGAAAAAACACAGATACGCAGTATTTT. This chain links TRBV21-1 with TRBJ2-3; TRBD2 reflects the table's D call only, with no check against the DNA. TRBV21-1 is a known pseudogene. The CDR3 covers 16 residues.

The CDR3 sequence is CASSRALGSGRAGETQYF. In DNA, the CDR3 is TGTGCCAGCAGCCGGGCATTAGGTAGCGGGAGGGCCGGGGAGACCCAGTACTTC. This chain connects TRBV7-2 to TRBJ2-5; 11 bases line up with TRBD2. Looked up from germline, CDR1 is SGHTA and CDR2 is FQGNSA. V was clipped by 5 bases and J by 5 bases; unmatched bases: 16. This CDR3 contains 18 residues.

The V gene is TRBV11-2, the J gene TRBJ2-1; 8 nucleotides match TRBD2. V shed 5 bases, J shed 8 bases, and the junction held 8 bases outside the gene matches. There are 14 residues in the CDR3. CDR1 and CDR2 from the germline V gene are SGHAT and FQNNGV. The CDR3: CASSLRGGPYEQFF. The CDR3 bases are TGTGCCAGCAGCCTCCGGGGGGGCCCGTATGAGCAGTTCTTC.

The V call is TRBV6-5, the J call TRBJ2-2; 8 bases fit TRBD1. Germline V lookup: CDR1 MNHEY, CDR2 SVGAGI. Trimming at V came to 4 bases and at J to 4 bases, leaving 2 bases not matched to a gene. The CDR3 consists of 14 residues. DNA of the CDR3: TGTGCCAGCAGTTCACAGGGGGGCACCGGGGAGCTGTTTTTT. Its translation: CASSSQGGTGELFF.

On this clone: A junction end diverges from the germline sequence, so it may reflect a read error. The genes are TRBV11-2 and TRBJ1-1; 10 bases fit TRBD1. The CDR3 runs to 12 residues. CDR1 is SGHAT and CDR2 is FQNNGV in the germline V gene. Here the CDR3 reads CASSLVGTGVLF. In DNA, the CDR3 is TGTGCCAGCAGCTTAGTCGGGACAGGGGTACTATTT.

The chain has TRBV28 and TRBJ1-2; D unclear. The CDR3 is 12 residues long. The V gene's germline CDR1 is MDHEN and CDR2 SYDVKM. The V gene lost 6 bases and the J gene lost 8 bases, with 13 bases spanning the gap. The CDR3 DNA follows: TGTGCCAGCAGCACGGCGGGAGGGGGCTACACCTTC. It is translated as CASSTAGGGYTF.

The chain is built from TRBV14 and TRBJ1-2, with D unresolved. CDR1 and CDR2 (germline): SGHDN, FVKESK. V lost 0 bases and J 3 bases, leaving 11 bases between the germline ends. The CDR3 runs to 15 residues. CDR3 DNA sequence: TGTGCCAGCAGCCAAGATCGGAGGGCCCACTATGGCTACACCTTC. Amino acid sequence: CASSQDRRAHYGYTF.

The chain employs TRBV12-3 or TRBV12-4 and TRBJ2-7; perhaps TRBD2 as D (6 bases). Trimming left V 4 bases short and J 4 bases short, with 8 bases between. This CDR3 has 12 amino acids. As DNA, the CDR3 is TGTGCCAGCAGTTGGGACTCTTACGAGCAGTACTTC. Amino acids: CASSWDSYEQYF.